The 5 T cell receptor beta chains below were found in one sample sequenced in a study of T cells after yellow fever vaccination. MiXCR, run by TCRdb on the 5' RACE reads, gives a single entry per CDR3 protein. The data show 35,000 to 55,000 distinct CDR3 sequences, roughly 7% seen once. Sequences were derived from CD8+ T cells not binding an NS4B(214-222) dextramer, sorted from PBMCs, sampled 45 days after the yellow fever booster vaccination. Receptors were obtained from a man younger than 45 who received the YFV17D yellow fever vaccine.

This clonotype was counted ten times or more. The chain recombines TRBV4-3 with TRBJ2-1; TRBD1 matches 9 bases. This CDR3 is 14 amino acids long. Trimming cost V 4 bases and J 8 bases; bases outside gene matches: 6. From germline, CDR1 is LGHNA and CDR2 YSLEER. As DNA, the CDR3 is TGCGCCAGCAGCCCGGGACAGGGATACTATGAGCAGTTCTTC. Translating it yields CASSPGQGYYEQFF.

This clonotype appeared many times. The V gene is TRBV6-5, the J gene TRBJ2-3; D assignment may be TRBD1 or TRBD2 (6 bases each). V was clipped by 7 bases and J by 6 bases, with 20 bases between them. This CDR3 is built from 15 residues. Germline CDR1 is MNHEY and CDR2 is SVGAGI. The CDR3, as DNA: TGTGCCAGCACCGGGACACCGGAGGGCCCCGATACGCAGTATTTT. The encoded protein is CASTGTPEGPDTQYF.

This clonotype was seen repeatedly, ten times or more. The chain is built from TRBV19 and TRBJ2-1; tentative D call: TRBD2 (5 bases). From germline, CDR1 is LNHDA and CDR2 SQIVND (reference sequence). The CDR3 is made up of 15 amino acids. The V gene lost 2 bases and the J gene lost 0 bases, with 8 bases spanning the gap. In DNA, the CDR3 is TGTGCCAGTAGTATACTTGGGAGCTCCTACAATGAGCAGTTCTTC. This codes for CASSILGSSYNEQFF.

This clonotype was seen many times. This sequence joins TRBV4-3 and TRBJ2-6; D is ambiguous. V dropped 4 bases and J dropped 3 bases, with 7 bases sitting between them. Germline V gene lookup returns CDR1 LGHNA and CDR2 YSLEER. The CDR3 is made up of 14 amino acids. The CDR3 DNA sequence: TGCGCCAGCAGCCCTCGAGATGGGGCCAACGTCCTGACTTTC. It specifies CASSPRDGANVLTF.

This clonotype was seen ten or more times. The chain links TRBV15 to TRBJ2-3; 8 bases fit TRBD2. The CDR3 extends over 15 amino acids. Germline V gives CDR1 LNHNV, CDR2 YYDKDF (reference sequence). With V trimmed by 0 bases and J by 4 bases, 3 bases remained unmatched. This CDR3 reads CATSRDAGGSDTQYF. In DNA, the CDR3 is TGTGCCACCAGCAGAGATGCGGGAGGTTCAGATACGCAGTATTTT.